The source of this T cell receptor beta chain is a study of blood T cell repertoires in COVID-19 (dated by TCRdb to 2018 to 2020). Regarding the study in general: The collaborator samples originated in the United States, Italy and Spain and spanned the acute and convalescent phases of COVID-19. The repertoires were released in a freely available public database meant as a resource for research on the immune response to SARS-CoV-2. Where available, HLA class I and class II types were taken from metadata supplied by the sample provider and were not determined by assay-based typing. Subjects who had been exposed to COVID-19, were actively infected with it, or had recovered from it provided the deeply sampled blood TCRbeta repertoires that made up the dataset. The material from the prospective study consisted of cDNA or gDNA derived from T cells, B-cell-depleted T cells, or PBMCs. A de-identified subject ID, COVID-19 status, age in years and sex were almost always included in the sample metadata. Samples came from the ongoing ImmuneRACE study (first 160 participants) plus 1,254 subjects from 6 global collaborators.

The cysteine opens and the phenylalanine closes a CDR3 of 15 amino acids. The DNA shown is the 45-base CDR3, in frame from base 1. CDR1 SEHNR and CDR2 FQNEAQ were looked up in the germline V gene (reference sequence). Trimming costs V 1 base and J 0 bases, and their ends lie 6 bases apart. Collaborating institutions collected whole blood in K2EDTA tubes following their own protocols. For TCRbeta analysis, collaborators shipped samples as frozen whole blood, isolated PBMCs, or DNA extracted from either of those sample types. In the case of this clone: This clone's antigen is unknown. The input lacks base qualities; no much larger clone sits a single base away.

The immunoSEQ Assay, a bias-controlled multiplex PCR, was used to amplify TCRbeta CDR3 regions from genomic DNA. On the study's bioinformatics: The number of nucleated cells in each sample was estimated by amplification of reference gene primers within the assay. Sequence reads were collapsed and filtered to measure the absolute abundance of every unique TCRbeta CDR3 rearrangement. Productive Simpson clonality was computed per sample as the square root of Simpson's diversity index over productive rearrangements. TCRdb carries this immuneACCESS record with in-frame sequences only. Its versions omit some clonotypes, under half of them owing to an unresolved V gene in the studies checked, with the rest unexplained. Clonal size and the V and J genes are those of that table, whereas D and trimming came from the DNA. The sample has roughly 100,000 clones on record, around 86% of them singletons. Of the sample, about 3.3% is held by the ten largest clones.

Overall results and qualifications from the work: Clinical and demographic metadata were provided uncurated, with the amount varying by source and participant.

The chain is encoded by TRBV7-9 joined to TRBJ1-4; matching of 5 bases hints at TRBD1 as the D gene. This sequence was found in a woman in her seventies with acute or convalescent COVID-19. The sample consisted of peripheral blood. This receptor carries the CDR3 CASSLVQATNEKLFF. The DNA sequence is as follows: TGTGCCAGCAGCTTAGTACAGGCAACTAATGAAAAACTGTTTTTT.